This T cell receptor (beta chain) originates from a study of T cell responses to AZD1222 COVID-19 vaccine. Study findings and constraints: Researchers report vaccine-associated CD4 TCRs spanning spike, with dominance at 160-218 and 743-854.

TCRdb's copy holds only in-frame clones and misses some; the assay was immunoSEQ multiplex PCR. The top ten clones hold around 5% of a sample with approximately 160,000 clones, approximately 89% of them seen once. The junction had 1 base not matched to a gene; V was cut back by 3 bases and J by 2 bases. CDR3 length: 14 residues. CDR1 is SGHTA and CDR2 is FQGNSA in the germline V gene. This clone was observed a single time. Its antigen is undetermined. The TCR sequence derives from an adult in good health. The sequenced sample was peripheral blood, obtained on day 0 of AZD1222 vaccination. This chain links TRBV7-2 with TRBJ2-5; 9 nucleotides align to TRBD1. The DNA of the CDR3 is TGTGCCAGCAGCTTTGGGACAGGGCAAGAGACCCAGTACTTC. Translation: CASSFGTGQETQYF.